This TCR beta chain was found in a study of T cell responses to AZD1222 COVID-19 vaccine. On this clone: Antigen: not known.

The assay was immunoSEQ multiplex PCR, and TCRdb's table has in-frame clones only and misses some. Altogether fewer than 200,000 clones are present, 80% to 90% being singletons, with the ten largest covering approximately 4%. The CDR3 covers 18 residues. Per the germline V gene, CDR1 is MDHEN and CDR2 is SYDVKM. Losses at the gene ends were 5 bases for V and 2 bases for J; bases not matched to a gene: 14. Study-wide points: Repertoire sampling occurred only after the peak T cell response. Donor demographics were predominantly white British with a female majority; clonal diversity may be underestimated.

The chain uses TRBV28 and TRBJ1-5, with 8 positions matching TRBD1. The specimen comprised peripheral blood, sampled 28 days after the second dose of the MenACWY control vaccine. The clonotype comes from an adult who received the MenACWY meningococcal vaccine as a control. In DNA form, the CDR3 reads TGTGCCAGCAGTCGGGACAGGAGCAGGGAAGTAGGCAATCAGCCCCAGCATTTT. It encodes CASSRDRSREVGNQPQHF.